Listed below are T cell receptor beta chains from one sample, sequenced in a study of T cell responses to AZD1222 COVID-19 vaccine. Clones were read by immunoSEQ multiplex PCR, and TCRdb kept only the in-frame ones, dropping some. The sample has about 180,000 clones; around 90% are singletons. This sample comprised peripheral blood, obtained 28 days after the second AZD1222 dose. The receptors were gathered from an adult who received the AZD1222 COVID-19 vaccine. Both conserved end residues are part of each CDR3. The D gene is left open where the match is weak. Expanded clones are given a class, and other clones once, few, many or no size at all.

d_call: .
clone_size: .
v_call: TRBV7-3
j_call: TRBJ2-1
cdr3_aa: CASSIGPPPGEQFF
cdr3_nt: TGTGCCAGCAGCATCGGGCCTCCGCCAGGCGAGCAGTTCTTC

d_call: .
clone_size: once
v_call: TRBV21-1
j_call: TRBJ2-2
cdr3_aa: CASSFRDSWFRELFF
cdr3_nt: TGTGCCAGCAGCTTCCGGGACAGCTGGTTTCGGGAGCTGTTTTTT

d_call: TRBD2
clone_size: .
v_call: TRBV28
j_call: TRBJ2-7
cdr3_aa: CASSSPARSGSGYEQYF
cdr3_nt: TGTGCCAGCAGTTCCCCCGCTCGTAGCGGGAGTGGATACGAGCAGTACTTC

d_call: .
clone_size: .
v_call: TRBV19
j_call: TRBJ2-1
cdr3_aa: CASSSNPYNEQFF
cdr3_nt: TGTGCCAGTAGTAGTAACCCCTACAATGAGCAGTTCTTC

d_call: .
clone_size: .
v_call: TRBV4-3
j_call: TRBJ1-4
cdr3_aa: CASSKRQATNEKLFF
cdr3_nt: TGCGCCAGCAGCAAACGACAGGCAACTAATGAAAAACTGTTTTTT

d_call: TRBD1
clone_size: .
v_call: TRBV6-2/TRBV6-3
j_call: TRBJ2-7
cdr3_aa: CASSGSGTDYTEQYF
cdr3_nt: TGTGCCAGCAGCGGGTCCGGGACAGATTATACGGAGCAGTACTTC

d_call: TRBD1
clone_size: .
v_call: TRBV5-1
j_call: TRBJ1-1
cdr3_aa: CASSNTGGATEAFF
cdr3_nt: TGCGCCAGCAGCAACACAGGGGGAGCCACTGAAGCTTTCTTT

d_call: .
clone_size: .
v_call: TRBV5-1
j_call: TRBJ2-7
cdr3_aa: CASSLVLGNQEQYF
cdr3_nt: TGCGCCAGCAGCTTGGTTCTAGGCAACCAAGAGCAGTACTTC

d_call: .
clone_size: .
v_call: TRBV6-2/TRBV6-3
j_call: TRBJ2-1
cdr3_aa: CASSYVIPDEQFF
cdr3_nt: TGTGCCAGCAGTTATGTAATCCCGGATGAGCAGTTCTTC

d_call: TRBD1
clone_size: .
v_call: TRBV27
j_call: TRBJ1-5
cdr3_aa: CASSSFQGAKTNQPQHF
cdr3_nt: TGTGCCAGCAGCTCCTTTCAGGGGGCGAAAACCAATCAGCCCCAGCATTTT

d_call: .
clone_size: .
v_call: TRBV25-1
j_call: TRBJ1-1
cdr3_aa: CASSSSGLRGWKDTEAFF
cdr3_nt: TGTGCCAGCAGTAGCTCCGGCCTCAGGGGTTGGAAGGACACTGAAGCTTTCTTT

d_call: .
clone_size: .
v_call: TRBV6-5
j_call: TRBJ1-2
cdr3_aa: CASSSPGRDLLGYTF
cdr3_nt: TGTGCCAGCAGTTCGCCGGGACGGGACCTTCTTGGCTACACCTTC

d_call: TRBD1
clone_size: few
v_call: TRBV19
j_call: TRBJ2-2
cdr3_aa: CASSTGTGRTGELFF
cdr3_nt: TGTGCCAGTAGTACCGGGACAGGGAGGACCGGGGAGCTGTTTTTT

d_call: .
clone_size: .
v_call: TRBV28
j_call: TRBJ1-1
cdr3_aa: CASSFTENTEAFF
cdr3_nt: TGTGCCAGCAGTTTTACGGAGAACACTGAAGCTTTCTTT

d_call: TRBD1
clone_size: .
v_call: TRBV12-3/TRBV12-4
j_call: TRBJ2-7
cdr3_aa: CASSHGTVKDF
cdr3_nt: TGTGCCAGCAGTCACGGGACAGTTAAGGACTTC

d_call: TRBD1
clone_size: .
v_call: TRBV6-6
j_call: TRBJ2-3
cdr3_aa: CANLPGTEVSDTQYF
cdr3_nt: TGTGCCAACCTCCCCGGGACAGAAGTGTCAGATACGCAGTATTTT

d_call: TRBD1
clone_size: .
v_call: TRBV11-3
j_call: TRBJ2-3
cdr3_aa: CASSPGGQRTDTQYF
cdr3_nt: TGTGCCAGCAGCCCTGGGGGACAGCGCACAGATACGCAGTATTTT

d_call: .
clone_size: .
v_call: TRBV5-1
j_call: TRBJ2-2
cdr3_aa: CASTTDNGELFF
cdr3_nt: TGCGCCAGCACCACCGATAACGGGGAGCTGTTTTTT

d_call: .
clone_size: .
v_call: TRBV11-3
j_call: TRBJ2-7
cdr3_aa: CASSLGGGHSYEQYF
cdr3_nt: TGTGCCAGCAGCTTAGGAGGGGGTCACTCCTACGAGCAGTACTTC

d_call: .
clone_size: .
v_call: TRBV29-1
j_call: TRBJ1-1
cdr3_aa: CSGLGTEAFF
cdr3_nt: TGCAGCGGCTTAGGGACTGAAGCTTTCTTT

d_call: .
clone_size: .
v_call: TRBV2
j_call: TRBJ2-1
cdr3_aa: CASRNRATAHEQFF
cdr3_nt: TGTGCCAGCAGGAACCGGGCTACTGCTCATGAGCAGTTCTTC

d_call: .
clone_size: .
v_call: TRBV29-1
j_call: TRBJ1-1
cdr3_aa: CSVAAGNLNTEAFF
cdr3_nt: TGCAGCGTTGCCGCCGGTAACCTAAACACTGAAGCTTTCTTT

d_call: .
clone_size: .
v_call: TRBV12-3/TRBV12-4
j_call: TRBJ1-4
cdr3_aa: CASKVGSEKLFF
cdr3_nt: TGTGCCAGCAAAGTTGGGAGTGAAAAACTGTTTTTT

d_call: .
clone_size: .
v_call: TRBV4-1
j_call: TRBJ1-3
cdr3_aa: CASSQDLGEVAGNTIYF
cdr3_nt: TGCGCCAGCAGCCAAGACCTAGGGGAGGTCGCTGGAAACACCATATATTTT

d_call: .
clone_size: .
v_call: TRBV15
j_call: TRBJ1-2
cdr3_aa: CATSRDEMPDYGYTF
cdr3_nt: TGTGCCACCAGCAGAGATGAAATGCCGGACTATGGCTACACCTTC

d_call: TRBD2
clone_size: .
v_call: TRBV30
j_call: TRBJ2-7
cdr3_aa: CAWIPAGLYEQYF
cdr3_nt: TGTGCCTGGATCCCAGCGGGACTGTACGAGCAGTACTTC

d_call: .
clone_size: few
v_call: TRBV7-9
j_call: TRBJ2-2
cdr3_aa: CASSLIDRIFNTGELFF
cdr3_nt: TGTGCCAGCAGCTTAATCGATCGGATCTTCAACACCGGGGAGCTGTTTTTT

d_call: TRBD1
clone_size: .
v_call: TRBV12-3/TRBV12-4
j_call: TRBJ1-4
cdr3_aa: CASRRGLGEKLFF
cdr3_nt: TGTGCCAGCAGAAGGGGGCTCGGTGAAAAACTGTTTTTT

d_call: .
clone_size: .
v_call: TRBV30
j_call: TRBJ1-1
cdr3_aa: CAWSGKGWNTEAFF
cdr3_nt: TGTGCCTGGAGTGGAAAGGGGTGGAACACTGAAGCTTTCTTT

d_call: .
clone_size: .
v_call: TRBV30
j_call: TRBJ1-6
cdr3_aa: CAWSKETEDSPLHF
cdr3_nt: TGTGCCTGGAGTAAGGAGACAGAGGATTCACCCCTCCACTTT

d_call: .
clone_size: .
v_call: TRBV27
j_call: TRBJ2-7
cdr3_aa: CASSLSHPGRGLLYEQYF
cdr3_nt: TGTGCCAGCAGTTTATCTCATCCGGGCAGGGGTCTCCTCTACGAGCAGTACTTC

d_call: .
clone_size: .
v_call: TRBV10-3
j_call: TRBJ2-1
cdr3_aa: CAISAQGNEQFF
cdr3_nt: TGTGCCATCAGTGCGCAGGGGAATGAGCAGTTCTTC

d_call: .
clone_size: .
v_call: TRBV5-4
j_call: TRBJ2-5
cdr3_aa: CASSFFGWGLETQYF
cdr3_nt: TGTGCCAGCAGCTTTTTTGGTTGGGGGTTGGAGACCCAGTACTTC

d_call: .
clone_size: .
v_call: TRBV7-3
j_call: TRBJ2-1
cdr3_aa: CASSLSVGVEQFF
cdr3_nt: TGTGCCAGCAGCTTAAGTGTAGGGGTTGAGCAGTTCTTC

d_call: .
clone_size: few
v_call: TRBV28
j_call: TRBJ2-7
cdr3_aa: CASRTSYRPPLTYEQYF
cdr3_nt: TGTGCCAGCAGAACTAGCTACAGGCCTCCCCTAACCTACGAGCAGTACTTC

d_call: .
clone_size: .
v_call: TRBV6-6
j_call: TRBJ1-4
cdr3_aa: CASSYSNGGRNEKLFF
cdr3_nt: TGTGCCAGCAGTTACTCGAACGGGGGACGAAATGAAAAACTGTTTTTT

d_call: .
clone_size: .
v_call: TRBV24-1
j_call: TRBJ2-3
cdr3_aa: CATSDYASTDTQYF
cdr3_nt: TGTGCCACCAGTGATTATGCCAGCACAGATACGCAGTATTTT

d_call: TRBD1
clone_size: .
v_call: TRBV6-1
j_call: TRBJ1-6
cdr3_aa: CASSERQGNSPLHF
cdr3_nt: TGTGCCAGCAGTGAGAGACAGGGGAATTCACCCCTCCACTTT

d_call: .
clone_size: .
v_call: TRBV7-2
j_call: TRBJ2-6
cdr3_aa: CASSLIGSAQEGGANVLTF
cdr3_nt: TGTGCCAGCAGCCTAATCGGTAGCGCTCAAGAGGGTGGGGCCAACGTCCTGACTTTC

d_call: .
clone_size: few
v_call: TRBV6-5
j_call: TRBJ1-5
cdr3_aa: CASSPGTSGNQPQHF
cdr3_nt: TGTGCCAGCAGCCCGGGTACGTCGGGCAATCAGCCCCAGCATTTT

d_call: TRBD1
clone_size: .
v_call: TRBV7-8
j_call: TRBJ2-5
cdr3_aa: CASSRGQGAKTQYF
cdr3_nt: TGTGCCAGCAGCCGAGGACAGGGGGCGAAGACCCAGTACTTC

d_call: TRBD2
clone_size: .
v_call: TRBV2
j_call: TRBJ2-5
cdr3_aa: CASSVLAGGETQYF
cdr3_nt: TGTGCCAGCAGTGTACTAGCGGGAGGAGAGACCCAGTACTTC

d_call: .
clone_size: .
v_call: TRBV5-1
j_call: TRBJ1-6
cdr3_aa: CASSPTSSGNSPLHF
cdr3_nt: TGCGCCAGCAGCCCTACCTCCTCTGGAAATTCACCCCTCCACTTT

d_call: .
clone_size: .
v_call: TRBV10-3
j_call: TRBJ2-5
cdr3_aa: CAIRIPGVETQYF
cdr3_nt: TGTGCCATCAGAATCCCCGGGGTGGAGACCCAGTACTTC

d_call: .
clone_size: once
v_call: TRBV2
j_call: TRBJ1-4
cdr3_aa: CASSERESELFF
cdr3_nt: TGTGCCAGCAGTGAAAGAGAGTCCGAACTGTTTTTT

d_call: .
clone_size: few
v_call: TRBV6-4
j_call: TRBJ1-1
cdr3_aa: CASSGGEGTEAFF
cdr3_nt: TGTGCCAGCAGTGGAGGGGAGGGAACTGAAGCTTTCTTT

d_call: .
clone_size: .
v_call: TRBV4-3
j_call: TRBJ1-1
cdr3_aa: CASSQEVRTEAFF
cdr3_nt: TGCGCCAGCAGCCAAGAAGTAAGAACTGAAGCTTTCTTT

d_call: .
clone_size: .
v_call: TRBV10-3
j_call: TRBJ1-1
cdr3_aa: CAIRYGENTEAFF
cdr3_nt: TGTGCCATCAGATATGGGGAGAACACTGAAGCTTTCTTT

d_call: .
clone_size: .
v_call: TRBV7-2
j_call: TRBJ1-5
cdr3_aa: CASSSQGEQPQHF
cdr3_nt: TGTGCCAGCAGCTCTCAGGGAGAACAGCCCCAGCATTTT

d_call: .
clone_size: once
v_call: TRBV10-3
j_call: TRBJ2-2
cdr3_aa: CAISESIRTNTGELFF
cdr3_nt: TGTGCCATCAGTGAGTCGATACGAACGAACACCGGGGAGCTGTTTTTT

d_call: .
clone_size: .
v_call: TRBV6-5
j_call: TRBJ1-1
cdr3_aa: CASSPNQGTTEAFF
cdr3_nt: TGTGCCAGCAGTCCCAACCAGGGGACCACTGAAGCTTTCTTT

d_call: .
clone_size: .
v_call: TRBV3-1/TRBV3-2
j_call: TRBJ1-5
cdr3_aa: CASSQRGATNQPQHF
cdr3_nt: TGTGCCAGCAGCCAACGGGGGGCAACCAATCAGCCCCAGCATTTT

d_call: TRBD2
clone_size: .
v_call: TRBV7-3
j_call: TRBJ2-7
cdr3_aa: CASSLGGGAYEQYF
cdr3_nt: TGTGCCAGCAGCTTAGGCGGGGGAGCCTACGAGCAGTACTTC

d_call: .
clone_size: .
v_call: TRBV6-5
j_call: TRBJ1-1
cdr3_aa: CASSYGLDTEAFF
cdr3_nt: TGTGCCAGCAGTTACGGTCTGGACACTGAAGCTTTCTTT